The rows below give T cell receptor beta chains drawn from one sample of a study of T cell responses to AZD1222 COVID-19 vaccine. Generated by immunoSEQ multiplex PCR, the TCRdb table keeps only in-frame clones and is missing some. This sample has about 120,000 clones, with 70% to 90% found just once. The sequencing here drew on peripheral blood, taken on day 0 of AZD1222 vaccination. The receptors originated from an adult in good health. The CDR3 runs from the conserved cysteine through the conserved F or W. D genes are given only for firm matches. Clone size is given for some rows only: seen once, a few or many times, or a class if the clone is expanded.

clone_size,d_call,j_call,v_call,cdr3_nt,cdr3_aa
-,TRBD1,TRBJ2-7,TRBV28,TGTGCCAGCATAGGGCAAGGGGGCTGGTACGAGCAGTACTTC,CASIGQGGWYEQYF
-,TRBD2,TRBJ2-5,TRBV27,TGTGCCAGCAGTCGAGCTCTAGCGGGAGGCCCAGAGACCCAGTACTTC,CASSRALAGGPETQYF
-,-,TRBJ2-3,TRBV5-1,TGCGCCAGCAGCTTGGCTGGGGGCAGCACAGATACGCAGTATTTT,CASSLAGGSTDTQYF
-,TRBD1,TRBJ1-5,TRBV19,TGTGCCAGTAGTATGGGCGCCGGGACAGGGGGTTATCAGCCCCAGCATTTT,CASSMGAGTGGYQPQHF
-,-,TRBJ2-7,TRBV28,TGTGCCAGCAGTTTAGGCTCCGGGGCAGGTAGCCTTCGAGAGCAGTACTTC,CASSLGSGAGSLREQYF
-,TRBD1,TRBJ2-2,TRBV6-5,TGTGCCAGCAGGCCGACAGGGGACACCGGGGAGCTGTTTTTT,CASRPTGDTGELFF
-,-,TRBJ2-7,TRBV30,TGTGCCTGGAGTGTACAGAGTTCCTACGAGCAGTACTTC,CAWSVQSSYEQYF
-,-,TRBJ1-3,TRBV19,TGTGCCAGTAGCCCCCCCCTACAGGAGCTCCCTGGAAACACCATATATTTT,CASSPPLQELPGNTIYF
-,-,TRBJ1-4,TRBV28,TGTGCCAGCAGTTTTTTCGGCCCGGCTAATGAAAAACTGTTTTTT,CASSFFGPANEKLFF
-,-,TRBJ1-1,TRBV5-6,TGTGCCAGCAGCTCTTACCAGGGAGGTAGCACTGAAGCTTTCTTT,CASSSYQGGSTEAFF
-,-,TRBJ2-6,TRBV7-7,TGTGCTAGCAGCCCCGGGACGGCGCGGCCTGGGGCCAACGTCCTGACTTTC,CASSPGTARPGANVLTF
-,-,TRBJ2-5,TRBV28,TGTGCCAGCAGTTTAGCCGACCGGGAGACCCAGTACTTC,CASSLADRETQYF
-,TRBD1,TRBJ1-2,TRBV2,TGTGCCAGCAGTGCCCAGACAGGGGGCTATGGCTACACCTTC,CASSAQTGGYGYTF
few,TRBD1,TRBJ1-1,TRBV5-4,TGTGCCAGCAGCAGACAGGGGGCGGTCACTGAAGCTTTCTTT,CASSRQGAVTEAFF
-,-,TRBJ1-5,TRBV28,TGTGCCAGCAGTGGGGAGACCAGCAATCAGCCCCAGCATTTT,CASSGETSNQPQHF
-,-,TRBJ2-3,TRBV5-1,TGCGCCAGCAGCCAAAGCACAGATACGCAGTATTTT,CASSQSTDTQYF
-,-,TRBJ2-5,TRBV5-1,TGCGCCAGCAGCTTGGCCGTGGGAGGCCAAGAGACCCAGTACTTC,CASSLAVGGQETQYF
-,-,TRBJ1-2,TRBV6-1,TGTGCCAGCAGTGAATCGAGGATCAAGCGAGGCTACACCTTC,CASSESRIKRGYTF
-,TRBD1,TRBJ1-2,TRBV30,TGTGCCTGGAGGCCCCAGGGGGCTGGGGGCTACACCTTC,CAWRPQGAGGYTF
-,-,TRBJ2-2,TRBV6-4,TGTGCCAGCAGTGAAGGGAACACCGGGGAGCTGTTTTTT,CASSEGNTGELFF
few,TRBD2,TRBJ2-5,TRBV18,TGTGCCAGCTCACCACGACTCCAGCGGGAGCAAGAGACCCAGTACTTC,CASSPRLQREQETQYF
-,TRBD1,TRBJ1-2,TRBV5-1,TGCGCCAGCAGCTTGACAGGGGGAAACTATGGCTACACCTTC,CASSLTGGNYGYTF
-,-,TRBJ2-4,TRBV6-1,TGTGCCAGCAGTGAAGGGGACATTCAGTACTTC,CASSEGDIQYF
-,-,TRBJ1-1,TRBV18,TGTGCCAGCTCACGGGGGGCGCGAGCGGAGGCTGAAGCTTTCTTT,CASSRGARAEAEAFF
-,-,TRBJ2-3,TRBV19,TGTGCCAGTAGTCCCTCCGGGGGTAGGAGGAATACGCAGTATTTT,CASSPSGGRRNTQYF
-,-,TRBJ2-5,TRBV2,TGTGCCAGCAAACGGGACGCCGTGGTGGAGACCCAGTACTTC,CASKRDAVVETQYF
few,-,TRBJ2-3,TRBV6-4,TGTGCCAGCAGCCCATTTGGCGGGACAGATACGCAGTATTTT,CASSPFGGTDTQYF
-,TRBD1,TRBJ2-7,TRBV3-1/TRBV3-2,TGTGCCAGCAGCCAAATAGGGACAGTGGCTGAGCAGTACTTC,CASSQIGTVAEQYF
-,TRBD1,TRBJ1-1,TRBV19,TGTGCCAGTAGTCTTGGACAGGGCTACACTGAAGCTTTCTTT,CASSLGQGYTEAFF
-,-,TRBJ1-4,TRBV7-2,TGTGCCAGCAGCCGTAGCAGCAGGGGAGAGGAAAAACTGTTTTTT,CASSRSSRGEEKLFF
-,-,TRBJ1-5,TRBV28,TGTGCCAGCAGTTTAAATCTCCCTCAGCCCCAGCATTTT,CASSLNLPQPQHF
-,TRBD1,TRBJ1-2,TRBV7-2,TGTGCCAGCAGCTTAGTGAGGGGGCTGCGAGGCTACACCTTC,CASSLVRGLRGYTF
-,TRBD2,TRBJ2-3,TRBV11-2,TGTGCCAGCAGCTCCGGCGCGACTAGCAGGCGATTT,CASSSGATSRRF
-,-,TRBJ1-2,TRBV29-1,TGCAGCGTTGGGTGGGGTAACAGGGATGGCTACACCTTC,CSVGWGNRDGYTF
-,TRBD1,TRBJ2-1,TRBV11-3,TGTGCCAGCAGCTTAGGAGACAGGGGGACCTACAATGAGCAGTTCTTC,CASSLGDRGTYNEQFF
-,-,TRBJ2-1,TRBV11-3,TGTGCCAGCAGCCAATACCCAGGTGAGCAGTTCTTC,CASSQYPGEQFF
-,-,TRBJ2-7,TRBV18,TGTGCCAGCTCACCCAGCCCTATATCCTACGAGCAGTACTTC,CASSPSPISYEQYF
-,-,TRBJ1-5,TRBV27,TGTGCCAGCAGTTTGGGACCCCGTAATCAGCCCCAGCATTTT,CASSLGPRNQPQHF
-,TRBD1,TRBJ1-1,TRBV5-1,TGCGCCAGCAGCCTAGGGGGCGACACTGAAGCTTTCTTT,CASSLGGDTEAFF
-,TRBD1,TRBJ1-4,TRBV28,TGTGCCAGCAGTTTCTCCACAGGGGGAGGTGAAAAACTGTTTTTT,CASSFSTGGGEKLFF
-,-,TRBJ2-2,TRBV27,TGTGCCAGCAGTTTTAAGGGTAACACCGGGGAGCTGTTTTTT,CASSFKGNTGELFF
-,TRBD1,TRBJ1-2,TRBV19,TGTGCCAGTAGTTTCGACAGGGTGAGCTACACCTTC,CASSFDRVSYTF
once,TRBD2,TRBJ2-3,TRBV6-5,TGTGCCAGCACCTCGGGGGGGAGCGCAGATACGCAGTATTTT,CASTSGGSADTQYF
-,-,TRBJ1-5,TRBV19,TGTGCCAGTAACCCTTTGGGGGGGCCACCGGGTCAGCCCCAGCATTTT,CASNPLGGPPGQPQHF
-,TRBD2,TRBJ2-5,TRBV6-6,TGTGCCAGCAGTTACGGGGGACTAGTGCTTCAAGAGACCCAGTACTTC,CASSYGGLVLQETQYF